This entry describes one T cell receptor (beta chain). TCRdb's table, derived via immunoSEQ multiplex PCR, lists solely in-frame clones and lacks some. The repertoire consists of about 200,000 clones, with around 84% occurring once and the leading ten covering 3.5% to 5%. This entry comes from a study of blood T cell repertoires in COVID-19. Study context: COVID-19 samples collected from the United States, Italy and Spain covered acute and convalescent phases. Nucleic acid was either cDNA or gDNA, and it came from T cells, B-cell-depleted T cells, or PBMCs.

This CDR3 is built from 12 residues. Germline CDR1 reads GTSNPN; CDR2 reads SVGIG (reference sequence). Trimming removed 1 base from V and 0 bases from J, with 4 bases in between. The origin of this receptor is a middle-aged man with acute or convalescent COVID-19. This chain joins TRBV30 and TRBJ2-7; D is undetermined. Input material: peripheral blood. Here the CDR3 reads CAWSAFSYEQYF. As DNA, the CDR3 is TGTGCCTGGAGTGCCTTCTCCTACGAGCAGTACTTC.